Included here is one T cell receptor beta chain sequence, with context. As yet, its antigen is unknown. The entry originates in a study of T cell responses to AZD1222 COVID-19 vaccine. From germline, CDR1 is SNHLY and CDR2 FYNNEI. The V end lost 3 bases, the J end lost 2 bases, and 17 bases lay between the germline ends. This CDR3 spans 16 amino acids. The protocol was immunoSEQ multiplex PCR, while the TCRdb copy is restricted to in-frame clones and leaves out a portion. The table includes 150,000 or so clones, 85% to 95% detected once. Study outcomes and limitations: Once two AZD1222 doses were given, Spike-specific TCR breadth and depth went up. Clonal diversity was possibly underestimated, and the donors were mostly white British, with more females. Samples come after the peak T cell response, not at day 14.

This sample comprised peripheral blood, obtained on day 0 of AZD1222 vaccination. V and J are TRBV2 and TRBJ2-7; perhaps TRBD2 as D (6 bases). This clonotype originated in an adult in good health. CDR3: CASSDVGHGTPYEQYF. DNA for the CDR3: TGTGCCAGCAGTGATGTGGGGCACGGGACTCCCTACGAGCAGTACTTC.